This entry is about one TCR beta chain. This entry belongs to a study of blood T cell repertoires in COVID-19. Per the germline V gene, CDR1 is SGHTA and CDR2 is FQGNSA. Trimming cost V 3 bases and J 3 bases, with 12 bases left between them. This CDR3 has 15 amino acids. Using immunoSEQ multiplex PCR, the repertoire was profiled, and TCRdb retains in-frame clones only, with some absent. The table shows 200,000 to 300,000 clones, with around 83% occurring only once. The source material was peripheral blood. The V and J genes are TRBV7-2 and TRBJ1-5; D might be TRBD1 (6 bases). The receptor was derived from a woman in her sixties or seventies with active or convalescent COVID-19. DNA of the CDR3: TGTGCCAGCAGCTTGCAGGGGTTGAACAATCAGCCCCAGCATTTT. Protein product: CASSLQGLNNQPQHF.